This record concerns one T cell receptor (beta chain) sequence. Source study methods: Amplification of reference gene primers provided the estimated nucleated cell counts. The protocol was immunoSEQ multiplex PCR, while the TCRdb copy is restricted to in-frame clones and leaves out a portion. V and J calls plus clone size are reproduced from that table; the DNA served to infer D and trimming. The table shows about 130,000 clones, with around 77% occurring only once. The sample is drawn from a study of blood T cell repertoires in COVID-19. Across the whole study: COVID-19 samples from acute and convalescent phases originated in the United States, Italy and Spain. T cells, B-cell-depleted T cells, or PBMCs supplied cDNA or gDNA.

V dropped 4 bases and J dropped 2; count of bases not matched to a gene: 7. Germline CDR1 SQVTM, CDR2 ANQGSEA. CDR3 length: 14 amino acids. The chain combines TRBV29-1 with TRBJ2-7, with TRBD1 identical over 8 bases. This clonotype was sampled from a human donor in a cohort sampled during active COVID-19. Sequencing input: peripheral blood. The CDR3 DNA follows: TGCAGCGTTGCTACCGGGACAGGTCCCTACGAGCAGTACTTC. Encoded protein: CSVATGTGPYEQYF.